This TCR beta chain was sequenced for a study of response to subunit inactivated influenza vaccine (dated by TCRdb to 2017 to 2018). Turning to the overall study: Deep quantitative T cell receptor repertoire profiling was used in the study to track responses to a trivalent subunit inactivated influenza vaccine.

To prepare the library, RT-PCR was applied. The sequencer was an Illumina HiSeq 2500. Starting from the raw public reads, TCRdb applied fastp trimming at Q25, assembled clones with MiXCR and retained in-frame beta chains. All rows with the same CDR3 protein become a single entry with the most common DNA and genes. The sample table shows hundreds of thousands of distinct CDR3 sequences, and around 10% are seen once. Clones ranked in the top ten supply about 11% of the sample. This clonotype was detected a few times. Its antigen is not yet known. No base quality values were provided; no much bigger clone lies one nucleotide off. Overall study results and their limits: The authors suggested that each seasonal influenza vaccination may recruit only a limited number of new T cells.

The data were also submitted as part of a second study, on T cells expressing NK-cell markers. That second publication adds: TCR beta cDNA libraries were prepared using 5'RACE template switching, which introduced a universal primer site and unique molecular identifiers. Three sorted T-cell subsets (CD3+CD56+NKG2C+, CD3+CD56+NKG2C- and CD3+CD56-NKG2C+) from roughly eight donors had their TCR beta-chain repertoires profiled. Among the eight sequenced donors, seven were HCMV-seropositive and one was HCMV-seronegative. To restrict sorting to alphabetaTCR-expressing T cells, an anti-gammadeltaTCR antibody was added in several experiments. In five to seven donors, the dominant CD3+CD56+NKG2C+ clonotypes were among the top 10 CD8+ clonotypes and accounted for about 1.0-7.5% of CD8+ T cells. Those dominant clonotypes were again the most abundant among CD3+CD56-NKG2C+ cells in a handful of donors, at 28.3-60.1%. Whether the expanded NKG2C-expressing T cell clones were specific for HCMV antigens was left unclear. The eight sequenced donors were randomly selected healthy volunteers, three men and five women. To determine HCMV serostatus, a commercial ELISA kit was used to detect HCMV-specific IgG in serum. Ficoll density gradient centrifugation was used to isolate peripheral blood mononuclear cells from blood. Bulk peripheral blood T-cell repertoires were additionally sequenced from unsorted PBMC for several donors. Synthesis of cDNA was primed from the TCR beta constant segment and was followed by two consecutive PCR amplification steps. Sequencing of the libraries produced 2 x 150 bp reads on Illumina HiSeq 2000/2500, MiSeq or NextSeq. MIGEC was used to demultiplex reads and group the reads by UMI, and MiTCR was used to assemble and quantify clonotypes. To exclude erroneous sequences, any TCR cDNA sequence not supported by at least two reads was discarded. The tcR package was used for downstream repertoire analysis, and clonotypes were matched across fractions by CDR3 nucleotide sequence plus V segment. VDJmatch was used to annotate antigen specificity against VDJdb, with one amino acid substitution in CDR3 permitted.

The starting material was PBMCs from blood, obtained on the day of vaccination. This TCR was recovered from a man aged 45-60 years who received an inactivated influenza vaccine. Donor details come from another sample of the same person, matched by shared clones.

The CDR3 reads CASSSSIVGGQFF. In nucleotides, the sequence is TGTGCCAGCAGTTCATCTATAGTGGGCGGGCAGTTCTTC. Here the chain combines TRBV12-3 or TRBV12-4 and TRBJ2-1; the D gene assignment is ambiguous. The CDR3 runs 13 amino acids, cysteine and phenylalanine included. Only the CDR3 DNA stays, 39 bases, in frame from base 1. The V end loses 4 bases and the J end loses 12 bases, and a stretch of 16 bases separates them.